Each of the 20 T cell receptor beta chains below was sequenced from the same sample in a study of vaccination and CD4 T cells after COVID-19. Treatment here: approximately 9-day PBMC culture with coronavirus spike peptide pools or control peptides (ViraFEST assay). Sequence data for DNA of cultured CD4+ T cells were generated by the Oncomine TCR Beta short-read assay. Via MiXCR, TCRdb re-called the PCR reads, giving one row per CDR3 protein. The sample has about 22,000 distinct CDR3 sequences, around 40% seen once. No cognate antigen is known for these TCRs. Sequenced material: CD4+ T cells from blood, cultured in vitro, taken before SARS-CoV-2 vaccination. Source of these receptors: a human donor who had recovered from COVID-19.

The chain joins TRBV7-8 to TRBJ2-6; no definite D call. The CDR3 has 11 residues. With 3 bases removed from V and 10 bases from J, the gap between germline ends came to 4 bases. The germline V gene encodes CDR1 SGHVS and CDR2 FQNEAQ. Here the CDR3 reads CASSFSNVLTF. DNA for the CDR3: TGTGCCAGCAGCTTTTCAAACGTCCTGACTTTC.

The chain uses TRBV1 and TRBJ2-7. TRBV1 is deemed a pseudogene. The length of the CDR3 is 11 residues. The CDR3 DNA follows: TGCACCAGCAGCCAATGGTTCGAGCAGTACTTC. It is translated as CTSSQWFEQYF.

V usage is TRBV20-1 and J usage is TRBJ2-5; 8 nucleotides agree with TRBD2. Per germline, CDR1 DFQATT and CDR2 SNEGSKA (reference sequence). Trimming took 0 bases from V and 4 from J; bases not matched to a gene: 4. This CDR3 comprises 14 residues. In DNA form, the CDR3 reads TGCAGTGCTAGAGACGCCGGGAGGGCAGAGACCCAGTACTTC. Protein: CSARDAGRAETQYF.

A few counts support this clonotype. The V gene is TRBV6-2 or TRBV6-3, the J gene TRBJ1-5; D gene ambiguous. Trimming removed 3 bases at V and 7 bases at J, with 10 bases between. The germline V gene has CDR1 MNHEY and CDR2 SVGEGT. CDR3 length: 13 residues. CDR3 residues: CASSYEDYQPQHF. CDR3 sequence (DNA): TGTGCCAGCAGTTATGAGGATTACCAGCCCCAGCATTTT.

J is TRBJ1-2 and V is TRBV30; unclear D gene. V lost 0 bases, J lost 3 bases, and 11 bases lay in between. The CDR3 totals 14 residues. Germline V gives CDR1 GTSNPN, CDR2 SVGIG (reference sequence). The CDR3 bases are TGTGCCTGGAGTGTACTTGGACGGGACTATGGCTACACCTTC. Translating gives CAWSVLGRDYGYTF.

The V call is TRBV20-1, the J call TRBJ1-6; D remains ambiguous. This CDR3 region has 13 residues. Trimming took 5 bases from V and 7 from J, leaving 12 bases between them. CDR1 and CDR2 from the germline V gene are DFQATT and SNEGSKA (reference sequence). CDR3 sequence: CSAFTGVNSPLHF. The CDR3 nucleotides are TGCAGTGCTTTTACCGGGGTCAATTCACCCCTCCACTTT.

This chain connects TRBV4-3 to TRBJ1-1; D gene uncertain. The CDR3 spans 15 residues. Germline V lookup: CDR1 LGHNA, CDR2 YSLEER. V lost 0 bases and J 4 bases, leaving 12 bases between the germline ends. In nucleotides, the CDR3 is TGCGCCAGCAGCCAAGACATCGTACACATCACTGAAGCTTTCTTT. Translating gives CASSQDIVHITEAFF.

The J gene is TRBJ1-1, the V gene TRBV28; maybe TRBD1 (6 bases). This CDR3 has 14 residues. Germline values: CDR1 MDHEN, CDR2 SYDVKM. With 3 bases removed from V and 5 bases from J, the gap between germline ends came to 13 bases. CDR3 amino acids: CASSFRGALTEAFF. CDR3 bases: TGTGCCAGCAGTTTTAGGGGGGCCCTGACTGAAGCTTTCTTT. Drawing the rest from reference TRBV28 and TRBJ1-1, the complete variable domain is DVKVTQSSRYLVKRTGEKVFLECVQDMDHENMFWYRQDPGLGLRLIYFSYDVKMKEKGDIPEGYSVSREKKERFSLILESASTNQTSMYLCASSFRGALTEAFFGQGTRLTVV.

The genes are TRBV27 and TRBJ1-6; possible D gene TRBD1, 5 bases. Germline V lookup: CDR1 MNHEY, CDR2 SMNVEV (reference sequence). The CDR3 has 18 residues. V shed 5 bases and J shed 8 bases, with 25 bases lying between them. The chain's CDR3 is CASSPLFKGLVGDSPLHF. The CDR3 region has the DNA TGTGCCAGCAGTCCACTCTTTAAGGGGTTGGTTGGGGATTCACCCCTCCACTTT.

The CDR3 DNA follows: TGTGCCAGCACGGCGACCAGTTCTAACTATGGCTACACCTTC. It specifies CASTATSSNYGYTF. The chain combines TRBV9 with TRBJ1-2; no definite D call. The CDR3 extends over 14 amino acids. V was clipped by 6 bases and J by 0 bases, with 12 bases between them. Germline V CDR1 and CDR2: SGDLS, YYNGEE. The full variable domain, in which reference TRBV9 and TRBJ1-2 provide the parts outside the CDR3, is DSGVTQTPKHLITATGQRVTLRCSPRSGDLSVYWYQQSLDQGLQFLIQYYNGEERAKGNILERFSAQQFPDLHSELNLSSLELGDSALYFCASTATSSNYGYTFGSGTRLTVV.

This clonotype showed up just a few times. This chain joins TRBV6-1 and TRBJ1-2; D gene unclear. The length of the CDR3 is 14 residues. Trimming removed 2 bases from V and 4 bases from J, with 11 bases in between. CDR1 is MNHNS and CDR2 is SASEGT in the germline V gene. The chain's CDR3 is CASSEYGSPYGYTF. DNA of the CDR3: TGTGCCAGCAGTGAATACGGGTCCCCCTATGGCTACACCTTC.

The rearrangement uses TRBV19 and TRBJ1-5, with a weak D call TRBD1 (6 bases). The germline gives CDR1 LNHDA, CDR2 SQIVND (reference sequence). This CDR3 has 13 residues. V was shortened by 6 bases and J by 5 bases, with 11 bases between the two germline ends. CDR3 in amino acids: CASRQGQHQPQHF. The CDR3, as DNA: TGTGCCAGTAGACAGGGACAACATCAGCCCCAGCATTTT.

This chain joins TRBV6-1 and TRBJ1-5; the D gene is possibly TRBD1 (5 bases). The length of the CDR3 is 13 residues. The germline V gene encodes CDR1 MNHNS and CDR2 SASEGT. The V and J ends lost 11 bases and 3 bases respectively, with 14 bases between them. The DNA of the CDR3 is TGTGCCTCTTCGGGGCAGTTCAATCAGCCCCAGCATTTT. Its translation: CASSGQFNQPQHF.

The J gene is TRBJ1-2, the V gene TRBV4-3, with no clear D. CDR1 LGHNA and CDR2 YSLEER come from the germline V gene. The CDR3 loop spans 14 amino acids. With 0 bases removed from V and 8 bases from J, the gap between germline ends came to 13 bases. DNA of the CDR3: TGCGCCAGCAGCCAAGATAGGCCGGGCGGCGGCTACACCTTC. Amino acid sequence: CASSQDRPGGGYTF.

J is TRBJ2-5 and V is TRBV20-1; TRBD1 might be the D (6 bases). Germline V CDR1 and CDR2: DFQATT, SNEGSKA (reference sequence). Trimming stripped 3 bases from V and 5 bases from J, with 13 bases between. The CDR3 consists of 13 residues. Here the CDR3 DNA reads TGCAGTGCTAGTGTGAACAGGGCTGAGACCCAGTACTTC. It translates to CSASVNRAETQYF.

The V gene is TRBV20-1, the J gene TRBJ2-3, with 7 bases identical to TRBD2. The CDR3 totals 15 residues. The J segment lost 2 bases and the V segment lost 5 bases, leaving 10 bases of the junction unmatched. Looked up from germline, CDR1 is DFQATT and CDR2 is SNEGSKA (reference sequence). The CDR3 protein is CSARPVAGVTDTQYF. The CDR3 DNA follows: TGCAGTGCTCGGCCGGTAGCGGGTGTCACAGATACGCAGTATTTT.

This chain uses TRBV29-1 with TRBJ2-7; 10 bases line up with TRBD1. The CDR3 runs 14 residues. The germline V gene encodes CDR1 SQVTM and CDR2 ANQGSEA. V was clipped by 2 bases and J by 4 bases; unmatched bases: 5. Here the CDR3 DNA reads TGCAGCGTTGAACTCCCGGGACAGGGGTACGAGCAGTACTTC. Residues: CSVELPGQGYEQYF.

The chain carries TRBV20-1 and TRBJ1-5; TRBD1 might be the D (6 bases). This CDR3 has 12 amino acids. CDR1 DFQATT and CDR2 SNEGSKA come from the germline V gene (reference sequence). V lost 4 bases, J lost 5 bases, and 9 bases lay in between. CDR3 nucleotide sequence: TGCAGTGCTACAGGGGAGGATCAGCCCCAGCATTTT. Translated, it gives CSATGEDQPQHF.

In this sample, this clonotype turned up a few times. This chain connects TRBV24-1 to TRBJ2-5; D is uncertain. The CDR3 length is 11 residues. Germline CDR1 is KGHDR and CDR2 is SFDVKD. The V and J ends lost 9 bases and 4 bases respectively, with 8 bases between them. The DNA of the CDR3 is TGTGCCACCTCATGGGGAGAGACCCAGTACTTC. Residues: CATSWGETQYF.

The chain recombines TRBV11-2 with TRBJ2-7; no clear D gene. With 2 bases removed from V and 3 bases from J, the gap between germline ends came to 11 bases. CDR3 length: 14 residues. CDR1 and CDR2 from the germline V gene are SGHAT and FQNNGV. The CDR3 is CASSLFDRNYEQYF. The CDR3, as DNA: TGTGCCAGCAGCTTATTTGACCGGAACTACGAGCAGTACTTC.